The source of this TCR beta chain is a study of blood T cells in healthy people across ages. Whole-study results and caveats: Age showed a roughly linear inverse relationship with TCR beta diversity per million T cells.

Germline CDR1 and CDR2: MNHEY and SMNVEV (reference sequence). This CDR3 contains 15 residues. The junction had 10 bases not matched to a gene; V was cut back by 6 bases and J by 5 bases. Next came a second PCR, run for roughly 6 to 11 cycles, which used a sample-barcoded 5' primer along with a J-beta primer mix. Via MiXCR, TCRdb re-called the 5' RACE reads, giving one row per CDR3 protein. The table records roughly 1,300,000 distinct CDR3 sequences, roughly 59% of them present only once. Each donor had approximately 10 milliliters of peripheral blood drawn. Whenever a sample was processed, at least 7 million PBMCs were isolated. Comment on this clonotype: The antigen is undetermined.

The sequence derives from a man younger than 35 in good health. The sequencing sample was made of blood. The J gene is TRBJ1-5, the V gene TRBV27, with 7 bases matching TRBD1. CDR3 residues: CASSKQGWGDQPQHF. CDR3 DNA: TGTGCCAGCAGCAAACAGGGGTGGGGAGATCAGCCCCAGCATTTT.